Sequencing of this T cell receptor (beta chain) was carried out in a study of Ad26.COV2.S vaccination and SARS-CoV-2 variants. Study outcomes and limitations: Vaccine and placebo recipients had similar non-spike TCR breadth.

For this clone: Its specificity is not known.

Generated by immunoSEQ multiplex PCR, the TCRdb table keeps only in-frame clones and is missing some. The sample includes about 480,000 clones, 87% of them seen just once. The CDR3 has 12 residues. V was shortened by 5 bases and J by 0 bases, with 5 bases between the two germline ends. Looked up from germline, CDR1 is SEHNR and CDR2 is FQNEAQ (reference sequence). Treatment defined: roughly 18 received Ad26.COV2.S at low or high dose, single or two shots; about 5 received placebo; per-sample allocation not given. At day 63 after the first vaccine or placebo injection, samples were drawn. Expression of Wuhan-strain SARS-CoV-2 spike came from the Ad26 vector that formed the vaccine.

Source: peripheral blood, taken in a trial of Ad26.COV2.S vaccine versus placebo. This sequence joins TRBV7-9 and TRBJ2-7, with D hard to call. The sequence was collected from a person aged 18 to 59 who received the Ad26.COV2.S COVID-19 vaccine or a placebo. The CDR3, as DNA: TGTGCCAGCAGCATCTCCTCCTACGAGCAGTACTTC. Translated: CASSISSYEQYF.